Listed below are T cell receptor beta chains from one sample, sequenced in a study of identifying expanded T cells in peripheral blood. The protocol was immunoSEQ multiplex PCR, while the TCRdb copy is restricted to in-frame clones and leaves out a portion. The repertoire includes approximately 100,000 clones, 85% to 90% of them detected once, and roughly 15% sits in the top ten. Material for sequencing was blood. The receptors stem from a person between 18 and 69 years old in good health. Both conserved end residues are part of each CDR3. The D gene is left open where the match is weak. Clone sizes are given selectively: once, few, many, or a class where the clone is expanded.

j_call | clone_size | v_call | d_call | cdr3_nt | cdr3_aa
TRBJ1-2 | - | TRBV5-1 | - | TGCGCCAGCAGCTTACTGGACGGGGGGGGAAGTGGCTACACCTTC | CASSLLDGGGSGYTF
TRBJ2-7 | - | TRBV4-1 | - | TGCGCCAGCAGCCAGGAAAGGGACCTCTTGGGGGAGCAGTACTTC | CASSQERDLLGEQYF
TRBJ1-1 | - | TRBV6-5 | TRBD1 | TGTGCCAGCAGGAGGACAGGGAGGAACACTGAAGCTTTCTTT | CASRRTGRNTEAFF
TRBJ1-5 | - | TRBV19 | - | TGTGCCAGTAGTAAGGCCCAGAGGAGCAATCAGCCCCAGCATTTT | CASSKAQRSNQPQHF
TRBJ2-7 | - | TRBV4-1 | TRBD1 | TGCGCCAGCAGCCCGGGGGTTTTGCCTGGACAGGGGGACGAGCAGTACTTC | CASSPGVLPGQGDEQYF
TRBJ1-2 | - | TRBV7-9 | TRBD1 | TGTGCCAGCAGCACCAACAACAGGGGGCGCAGGGGCTACACCTTC | CASSTNNRGRRGYTF
TRBJ1-2 | - | TRBV25-1 | - | TGTGCCAGCAGTGGCCAGGGACGGGGCTACACCTTC | CASSGQGRGYTF
TRBJ2-5 | - | TRBV7-2 | - | TGTGCCAGCAGCTTCGTGGGGGATCGTCAAGAGACCCAGTACTTC | CASSFVGDRQETQYF
TRBJ1-3 | once | TRBV27 | - | TGTGCCAGCAGTTTTTTTGGGGGAAACACCATATATTTT | CASSFFGGNTIYF
TRBJ2-5 | - | TRBV9 | - | TGTGCCAGCAGCACCACCCCCGAAGAGACCCAGTACTTC | CASSTTPEETQYF
TRBJ1-2 | - | TRBV29-1 | - | TGCAGCGCCTCCGGACTGGGAATGTTAGGCTATGGCTACACCTTC | CSASGLGMLGYGYTF
TRBJ1-4 | - | TRBV2 | - | TGTGCCAGCAGTTCGGTGGCAACTAATGAAAAACTGTTTTTT | CASSSVATNEKLFF
TRBJ2-1 | - | TRBV27 | - | TGTGCCAGCAGTTTAGGTACCTACAATGAGCAGTTCTTC | CASSLGTYNEQFF
TRBJ1-1 | - | TRBV4-2 | - | TGTGCCAGCAGCCAAGTTGGGGAAAGGGGAGCTTTCTTT | CASSQVGERGAFF
TRBJ1-2 | once | TRBV5-6 | - | TGTGCCAGCAGCAGGGGGGGCGGACACTATGGCTACACCTTC | CASSRGGGHYGYTF
TRBJ1-2 | - | TRBV5-1 | - | TGCGCCAGCAGCTGGGCAGCCGGGACGGAAGGCTACACCTTC | CASSWAAGTEGYTF
TRBJ2-7 | - | TRBV4-3 | - | TGCGCCAGCAGCCAAACAGTTGGAACCTACGAGCAGTACTTC | CASSQTVGTYEQYF
TRBJ2-1 | - | TRBV25-1 | TRBD2 | TGTGCCAGCACAAAACTAGCGGGGGACCACAATGAGCAGTTCTTC | CASTKLAGDHNEQFF
TRBJ2-3 | - | TRBV7-9 | - | TGTGCCAGCAGCCCCCGGGGTGGGGAAATGAGGCAAACAGATACGCAGTATTTT | CASSPRGGEMRQTDTQYF
TRBJ1-3 | - | TRBV7-2 | - | TGTGCCAGCAGCTTATTCGTCCCGACACAGATGGGAAACACCATATATTTT | CASSLFVPTQMGNTIYF
TRBJ2-7 | - | TRBV6-6 | - | TGTGCCAGCAGTTCGGCAGGTTTCAACGAGCAGTACTTC | CASSSAGFNEQYF
TRBJ2-7 | - | TRBV5-4 | - | TGTGCCAGCAGTTCGGGGGACTCCTCCTACGAGCAGTACTTC | CASSSGDSSYEQYF
TRBJ2-7 | - | TRBV10-1 | - | TGCGCCAGCTCCCCCGGGGGTTCCTACGAGCAGTACTTC | CASSPGGSYEQYF
TRBJ2-3 | - | TRBV19 | - | TGTGCCAGTAGCGGGGACACAGATACGCAGTATTTT | CASSGDTDTQYF
TRBJ1-2 | - | TRBV5-4 | TRBD1 | TGTGCCAGCAGCCCCCGGACAGGCTATGGCTACACCTTC | CASSPRTGYGYTF
TRBJ2-4 | - | TRBV28 | - | TGTGCCAGCAGTAAGAGGGATCTAGCCAAAAACATTCAGTACTTC | CASSKRDLAKNIQYF
TRBJ2-2 | once | TRBV6-4 | - | TGTGCCAGCAGTGAAGGGGCGATCCGGCCCACCGGGGAGCTGTTTTTT | CASSEGAIRPTGELFF
TRBJ2-3 | - | TRBV19 | - | TGTGCCAGTAGTATAGGGGGCACAGATACGCAGTATTTT | CASSIGGTDTQYF
TRBJ2-1 | - | TRBV18 | TRBD2 | TGTGCCAGCTCACCACCGGGACTAGCGGGGGGGGGTGAGCAGTTCTTC | CASSPPGLAGGGEQFF
TRBJ2-7 | - | TRBV2 | TRBD2 | TGTGCCAGCATTACCGGGACTAGCGGGGGGAAAACCTACGAGCAGTACTTC | CASITGTSGGKTYEQYF
TRBJ2-1 | once | TRBV4-1 | TRBD2 | TGCGCCAGCAGCCAAGAACGCGGGGGTAGCTCCTACAATGAGCAGTTCTTC | CASSQERGGSSYNEQFF
TRBJ1-4 | - | TRBV18 | TRBD1 | TGTGCCAGCTCACAGGGGGCTACGGCTAATGAAAAACTGTTTTTT | CASSQGATANEKLFF
TRBJ2-1 | - | TRBV19 | TRBD2 | TGTGCCAGTAGTATTTCTAGCGGGGGGTACAATGAGCAGTTCTTC | CASSISSGGYNEQFF
TRBJ1-2 | - | TRBV5-4 | - | TGTGCCAGCAGTGAGGGCTATGGCTACACCTTC | CASSEGYGYTF
TRBJ2-7 | - | TRBV6-5 | - | TGTGCCAGCAGACCCAGGGGGGGCAACGAGCAGTACTTC | CASRPRGGNEQYF
TRBJ2-3 | - | TRBV7-2 | TRBD2 | TGTGCCAGCAGCTTTAGCGGGGCGGATACGCAGTATTTT | CASSFSGADTQYF
TRBJ2-3 | - | TRBV15 | - | TGTGCCACCAGCAGAGATGGGTTGGCCAGGCCTAGCACAGATACGCAGTATTTT | CATSRDGLARPSTDTQYF
TRBJ1-1 | - | TRBV6-6 | - | TGTGCCAGCCCCGAGACCCTCAAACCCCTTCGTCCCGAAGCTTTCTTT | CASPETLKPLRPEAFF